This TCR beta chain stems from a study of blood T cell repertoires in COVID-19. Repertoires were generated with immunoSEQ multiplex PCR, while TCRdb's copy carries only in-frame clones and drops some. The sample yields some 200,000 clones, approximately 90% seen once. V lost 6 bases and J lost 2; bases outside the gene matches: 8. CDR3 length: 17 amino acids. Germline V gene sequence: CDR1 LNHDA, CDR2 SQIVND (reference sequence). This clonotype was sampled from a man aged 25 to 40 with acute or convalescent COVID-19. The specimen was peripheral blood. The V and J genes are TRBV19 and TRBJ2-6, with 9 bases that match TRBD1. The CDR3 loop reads CASRKPNRGPGANVLTF. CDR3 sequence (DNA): TGTGCCAGTAGGAAACCCAACAGGGGGCCTGGGGCCAACGTCCTGACTTTC.